The next 19 T cell receptor beta chains were all read from a single sample in a study of blood T cell repertoires in COVID-19. TCRdb's copy holds only in-frame clones and misses some; the assay was immunoSEQ multiplex PCR. The table shows about 69,000 clones, with 75% to 85% occurring only once. The sequenced material came from peripheral blood. The origin of the receptors is a human donor in a cohort sampled during active COVID-19.

Only a few counts were recorded for this clone. The chain has TRBV5-1 and TRBJ1-1; tentative D call: TRBD1 (6 bases). This CDR3 comprises 15 residues. The germline V gene encodes CDR1 SGHRS and CDR2 YFSETQ. Trimming pared 1 base from V and 1 base from J, leaving 11 bases between. The CDR3 region is CASSLMPGQNTEAFF. CDR3 sequence (DNA): TGCGCCAGCAGCTTGATGCCGGGACAGAACACTGAAGCTTTCTTT.

The chain combines TRBV12-5 with TRBJ1-1, with D hard to call. The V end was cut by 6 bases, the J end by 8 bases, with 13 bases between. CDR3 length: 12 residues. Germline CDR1 reads LGHNT; CDR2 reads FRNRAP. The CDR3, as DNA: TGTGCTAGTGGCTCCTGGACGGGGGAAGCTTTCTTT. It is translated as CASGSWTGEAFF.

V is TRBV5-1 and J is TRBJ1-1; the match to TRBD1 covers 9 bases. The CDR3 has 15 amino acids. Germline V CDR1 and CDR2: SGHRS, YFSETQ. Losses at the gene ends were 2 bases for V and 2 bases for J; bases not matched to a gene: 4. CDR3 loop: CASSFGTGLNTEAFF. The CDR3 bases are TGCGCCAGCAGCTTCGGGACAGGGTTAAACACTGAAGCTTTCTTT.

The chain joins TRBV25-1 to TRBJ1-3; tentative D call: TRBD1 (6 bases). Per the germline V gene, CDR1 is MGHDK and CDR2 is SYGVNS. V was cut by 4 bases and J by 0 bases, with 7 bases left in between. The CDR3 length is 14 residues. The CDR3, as DNA: TGTGCCAGCAGTGGACAGGTCTCTGGAAACACCATATATTTT. Translation: CASSGQVSGNTIYF.

This clone has at least ten counts. The V and J genes are TRBV4-2 and TRBJ1-2; 10 nucleotides match TRBD1. Germline V gene sequence: CDR1 LGHNA, CDR2 YNFKEQ. CDR3 length equals 15 residues. V lost 2 bases and J lost 6; bases outside the gene matches: 6. Here the CDR3 DNA reads TGTGCCAGCAGCCAACCGGGACAGGGGTTTGATGGCTACACCTTC. This gives the protein CASSQPGQGFDGYTF.

This sequence joins TRBV15 and TRBJ1-2, with 8 bases that match TRBD1. The CDR3 has 15 amino acids. Germline assignment: CDR1 LNHNV and CDR2 YYDKDF (reference sequence). V was clipped by 0 bases and J by 7 bases; unmatched bases: 7. CDR3 DNA: TGTGCCACCAGCAGAGATCGGACAGGGAGCGGTGGCTACACCTTC. This codes for CATSRDRTGSGGYTF.

The chain joins TRBV28 to TRBJ2-7; maybe TRBD2 (6 bases). CDR1 and CDR2 from the germline V gene are MDHEN and SYDVKM. Trimming removed 4 bases at V and 1 base at J, with 11 bases between. The CDR3 has 14 residues. The CDR3 reads CASSWGDGSYEQYF. The CDR3, as DNA: TGTGCCAGCAGTTGGGGGGACGGGTCCTACGAGCAGTACTTC. The whole variable domain, filled in from reference TRBV28 and TRBJ2-7, reads DVKVTQSSRYLVKRTGEKVFLECVQDMDHENMFWYRQDPGLGLRLIYFSYDVKMKEKGDIPEGYSVSREKKERFSLILESASTNQTSMYLCASSWGDGSYEQYFGPGTRLTVT.

V and J are TRBV5-1 and TRBJ1-1; 7 nucleotides align to TRBD1. Losses at the gene ends were 0 bases for V and 7 bases for J; bases not matched to a gene: 3. Looked up from germline, CDR1 is SGHRS and CDR2 is YFSETQ. The CDR3 loop spans 13 amino acids. CDR3 region: CASSLEGGDEAFF. For the CDR3, the DNA is TGCGCCAGCAGCTTGGAAGGGGGCGATGAAGCTTTCTTT. Full variable domain (rest looked up from reference TRBV5-1 and TRBJ1-1): KAGVTQTPRYLIKTRGQQVTLSCSPISGHRSVSWYQQTPGQGLQFLFEYFSETQRNKGNFPGRFSGRQFSNSRSEMNVSTLELGDSALYLCASSLEGGDEAFFGQGTRLTVV.

The chain combines TRBV5-1 with TRBJ2-1; TRBD2 agrees at 11 bases. Germline loops: CDR1 SGHRS, CDR2 YFSETQ. The CDR3 is made up of 15 amino acids. V lost 3 bases, J lost 6 bases, and 5 bases stayed unmatched. The CDR3 spells CASSSGTSGVNEQFF. CDR3 in DNA: TGCGCCAGCAGCTCCGGGACTAGCGGAGTCAATGAGCAGTTCTTC.

The gene calls are TRBV10-1 and TRBJ2-1; TRBD2 matches at 8 bases. The CDR3 covers 15 residues. The germline V gene encodes CDR1 WNHNN and CDR2 SYGVQD (reference sequence). With V trimmed by 2 bases and J by 5 bases, 5 bases remained unmatched. DNA for the CDR3: TGCGCCAGCAGTGAGATCAGCGGGGGAAACAATGAGCAGTTCTTC. Translated: CASSEISGGNNEQFF.

The chain carries TRBV24-1 and TRBJ2-7, with D possibly being TRBD2 (5 bases). V was shortened by 4 bases and J by 7 bases, with 16 bases between the two germline ends. This CDR3 region has 14 residues. From germline, CDR1 is KGHDR and CDR2 SFDVKD. CDR3 loop: CATSDDGLTGEQYF. In DNA form, the CDR3 reads TGTGCCACCAGTGACGACGGATTAACGGGGGAGCAGTACTTC.

There are many counts of this clone. This chain uses TRBV9 with TRBJ1-2; TRBD1 aligns across 10 bases. This CDR3 has 18 residues. The germline V gene encodes CDR1 SGDLS and CDR2 YYNGEE. V lost 4 bases, J lost 4 bases, and 16 bases stayed unmatched. The CDR3 nucleotides read TGTGCCAGCAGCCCCCAACCCCGGACAGGGGGGTATAGCTATGGCTACACCTTC. Its translation: CASSPQPRTGGYSYGYTF.

V usage is TRBV25-1 and J usage is TRBJ1-1; D is unclear. The CDR3 spans 13 residues. Deletions cut 6 bases from V and 0 bases from J, with 8 bases between. Per germline, CDR1 MGHDK and CDR2 SYGVNS. The CDR3 DNA is TGTGCCAGCAGGGAGTCTGTGAACACTGAAGCTTTCTTT. This gives the protein CASRESVNTEAFF.

This clone was found a few times. The gene calls are TRBV4-1 and TRBJ1-3; D is undetermined. Germline CDR1 is MGHRA and CDR2 is YSYEKL. Trimming removed 2 bases from V and 1 base from J, with 9 bases in between. This CDR3 is built from 15 residues. DNA of the CDR3: TGCGCCAGCAGCCAATGGGAGGGTTCTGGAAACACCATATATTTT. Its protein is CASSQWEGSGNTIYF.

The chain has TRBV2 and TRBJ1-4; D is perhaps TRBD1 (5 bases). CDR1 and CDR2 (germline): SNHLY, FYNNEI. V lost 9 bases to trimming and J lost 0 bases, with 14 bases between them. CDR3 length: 15 residues. CDR3 residues: CASGGALATNEKLFF. The CDR3 coding sequence is TGTGCCAGTGGAGGGGCACTTGCAACTAATGAAAAACTGTTTTTT.

The chain employs TRBV4-1 and TRBJ1-5; the D gene is possibly TRBD1 (6 bases). Germline V gives CDR1 MGHRA, CDR2 YSYEKL. Trimming cost V 0 bases and J 2 bases, with 11 bases left between them. The CDR3 extends over 16 amino acids. CDR3: CASSQDPGVGNQPQHF. CDR3 nucleotide sequence: TGCGCCAGCAGCCAAGATCCAGGGGTTGGCAATCAGCCCCAGCATTTT.

The chain is built from TRBV30 and TRBJ2-5; 7 bases match TRBD1. Trimming at V came to 2 bases and at J to 5 bases, leaving 8 bases not matched to a gene. Germline V gene sequence: CDR1 GTSNPN, CDR2 SVGIG (reference sequence). The CDR3 length is 14 residues. The DNA for the CDR3 is TGTGCCTGGAGTCCGCCGACAGGGTTGGAGACCCAGTACTTC. Its translation: CAWSPPTGLETQYF.

The CDR3 loop is CATSREAFYEQYF. CDR3 coding DNA: TGTGCCACCAGCAGAGAGGCATTCTACGAGCAGTACTTC. The J gene is TRBJ2-7, the V gene TRBV15; D gene uncertain. The germline V and J ends were trimmed by 0 bases and 3 bases, with 6 bases remaining between them. From germline, CDR1 is LNHNV and CDR2 YYDKDF (reference sequence). This CDR3 comprises 13 residues.

The chain combines TRBV7-9 with TRBJ2-3; 7 positions agree with TRBD2. The CDR3 sequence is 16 residues long. Germline CDR1 reads SEHNR; CDR2 reads FQNEAQ (reference sequence). V trimming: 3 bases; J trimming: 2 bases; junction bases outside the gene matches: 8. CDR3 in DNA: TGTGCCAGCAGCTTGAGCTGGGGGGGGTCCACAGATACGCAGTATTTT. This translates into CASSLSWGGSTDTQYF.